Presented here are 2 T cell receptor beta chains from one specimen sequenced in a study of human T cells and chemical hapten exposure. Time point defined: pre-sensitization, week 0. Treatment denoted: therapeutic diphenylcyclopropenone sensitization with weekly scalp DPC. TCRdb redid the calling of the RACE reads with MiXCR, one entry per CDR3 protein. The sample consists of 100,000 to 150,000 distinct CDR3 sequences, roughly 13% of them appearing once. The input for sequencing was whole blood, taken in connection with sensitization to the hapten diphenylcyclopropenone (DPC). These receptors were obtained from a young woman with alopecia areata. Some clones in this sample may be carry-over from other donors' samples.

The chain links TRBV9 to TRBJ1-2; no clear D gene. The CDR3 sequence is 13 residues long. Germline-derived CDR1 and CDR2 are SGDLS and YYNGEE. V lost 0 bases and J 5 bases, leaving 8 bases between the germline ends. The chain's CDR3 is CASSVEVDYGYTF. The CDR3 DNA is TGTGCCAGCAGCGTAGAGGTTGATTATGGCTACACCTTC.

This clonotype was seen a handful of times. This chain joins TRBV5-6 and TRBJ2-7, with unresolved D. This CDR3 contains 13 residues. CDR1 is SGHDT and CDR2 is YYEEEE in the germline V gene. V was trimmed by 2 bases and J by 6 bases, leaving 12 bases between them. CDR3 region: CASSFVDVAEQYF. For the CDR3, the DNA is TGTGCCAGCAGCTTCGTAGATGTCGCCGAGCAGTACTTC.